This entry describes one T cell receptor (beta chain). The germline V gene has CDR1 MDHEN and CDR2 SYDVKM. The germline V and J ends were trimmed by 2 bases and 6 bases, with 14 bases remaining between them. CDR3 length: 15 amino acids. This sample is part of a study of control samples from healthy donors and cancer patients. Some clones are missing from TCRdb's copy, which holds only in-frame ones; the method was immunoSEQ multiplex PCR. The sample lists tens of thousands of clones; over 90% were seen once. The rearrangement uses TRBV28 and TRBJ1-5, with D maybe TRBD1 (6 bases). The receptor was derived from a woman in her twenties or thirties in good health. Input material: blood. CDR3 bases: TGTGCCAGCAGTTTAACAGGGCCTGCCAGTCAGCCCCAGCATTTT. Its protein is CASSLTGPASQPQHF.